These 13 T cell receptor beta chains originate from one sample sequenced in a study of Ad26.COV2.S vaccination and SARS-CoV-2 variants. Generated by immunoSEQ multiplex PCR, the TCRdb table keeps only in-frame clones and is missing some. Of around 450,000 clones listed, 70% to 90% are singletons. Treatment described: approximately 18 received Ad26.COV2.S at low or high dose, single or two shots; several received placebo; per-sample allocation not given. Vaccine and placebo recipients were sampled on day 63 after the first injection. The sample was peripheral blood, taken in a trial of Ad26.COV2.S vaccine versus placebo. Receptors were obtained from a person between 18 and 60 years old who received the Ad26.COV2.S COVID-19 vaccine or a placebo.

The sample holds one count of this clone. This chain's CDR3 is CASSLSGGGSTDTQYF. The CDR3 DNA sequence: TGCGCCAGCAGCTTATCAGGGGGAGGTAGCACAGATACGCAGTATTTT. The V gene is TRBV5-1, the J gene TRBJ2-3; D is possibly TRBD1 (7 bases). Germline V CDR1 and CDR2: SGHRS, YFSETQ. This CDR3 region has 16 residues. V was trimmed by 2 bases and J by 0 bases, leaving 13 bases between them.

The chain recombines TRBV19 with TRBJ2-3; TRBD1 matches at 8 bases. With 5 bases clipped from V and 0 bases from J, the junction kept 10 bases outside the gene matches. CDR1 LNHDA and CDR2 SQIVND come from the germline V gene (reference sequence). The CDR3 totals 17 residues. Written as DNA, the CDR3 is TGTGCCAGTAGTCCCCTTAGACAGGGGACGAGCACAGATACGCAGTATTTT. Protein: CASSPLRQGTSTDTQYF.

This chain uses TRBV5-8 with TRBJ1-2; no definite D call. V lost 0 bases, J lost 3 bases, and 9 bases lay in between. The germline CDR1 and CDR2 sequences are SGHTS and YDEGEE. CDR3 size: 14 residues. CDR3 protein: CASSLARTDYGYTF. CDR3 nucleotide sequence: TGTGCCAGCAGCTTGGCCAGGACGGACTATGGCTACACCTTC.

This clone has a single count. The chain has TRBV19 and TRBJ1-1; D gene uncertain. V lost 1 base and J lost 1, with 13 bases in between. Germline lookup yields CDR1 LNHDA and CDR2 SQIVND (reference sequence). The CDR3 is 16 residues long. CDR3: CASSIGWGGRNTEAFF. Written as DNA, the CDR3 is TGTGCCAGTAGTATAGGGTGGGGTGGTCGGAACACTGAAGCTTTCTTT.

The chain employs TRBV7-2 and TRBJ1-2; D is ambiguous. V shed 1 base and J shed 0 bases, with 15 bases lying between them. Germline values: CDR1 SGHTA, CDR2 FQGNSA. The CDR3 runs 17 residues. The CDR3 coding sequence is TGTGCCAGCAGCTTAGTTTTCCAGCTCGAAGCTAACTATGGCTACACCTTC. Protein sequence: CASSLVFQLEANYGYTF.

V gene TRBV19 combines with J gene TRBJ1-1, with 10 bases identical to TRBD1. Looked up from germline, CDR1 is LNHDA and CDR2 is SQIVND (reference sequence). Trimming removed 8 bases from V and 7 bases from J; junction bases left unmatched: 19. The CDR3 sequence is 17 residues long. CDR3 sequence (DNA): TGTGCCAGTGATACCCTGGGGACAGGGGATTTTCCTGTTGAAGCTTTCTTT. As protein: CASDTLGTGDFPVEAFF.

This chain joins TRBV4-3 and TRBJ1-1, with D possibly matching TRBD1 (5 bases). Germline V gives CDR1 LGHNA, CDR2 YSLEER. V was pared by 0 bases and J by 1 base, with 6 bases between. This CDR3 has 14 amino acids. The CDR3 protein is CASSQETGNTEAFF. The CDR3 nucleotides are TGCGCCAGCAGCCAAGAAACAGGGAACACTGAAGCTTTCTTT.

The chain carries TRBV6-1 and TRBJ1-6; D is undetermined. CDR3 length: 16 amino acids. The germline V gene has CDR1 MNHNS and CDR2 SASEGT. Deletions cut 2 bases from V and 4 bases from J, with 12 bases between. The CDR3 is CASSEMGWSYNSPLHF. The CDR3 bases are TGTGCCAGCAGTGAAATGGGTTGGTCTTATAATTCACCCCTCCACTTT.

The V gene is TRBV4-1, the J gene TRBJ2-5; the D gene is possibly TRBD1 (6 bases). CDR3 length equals 15 residues. CDR1 and CDR2 from the germline V gene are MGHRA and YSYEKL. V shed 4 bases and J shed 1 base, with 13 bases lying between them. Written as DNA, the CDR3 is TGCGCCAGCAGCCCCCATTGGACAGCCCAAGAGACCCAGTACTTC. Translation: CASSPHWTAQETQYF.

There are a few counts of this clone. The chain links TRBV27 to TRBJ1-5; D is unclear. The CDR3 runs 14 residues. CDR1 MNHEY and CDR2 SMNVEV come from the germline V gene (reference sequence). V was clipped by 2 bases and J by 9 bases, with 14 bases between them. The DNA of the CDR3 is TGTGCCAGCAGTTTAGGGCTTAGGTTTTCGCCCCAGCATTTT. Protein: CASSLGLRFSPQHF.

The rearrangement uses TRBV18 and TRBJ1-3; possible D gene TRBD1, 5 bases. Looked up from germline, CDR1 is KGHSH and CDR2 is LQKENI. The V and J ends lost 5 bases and 0 bases respectively, with 8 bases between them. CDR3 length: 14 amino acids. Here the CDR3 reads CASSTGTSGNTIYF. As DNA, the CDR3 is TGTGCCAGCTCAACCGGGACCTCTGGAAACACCATATATTTT. Full variable domain (outside the CDR3, taken from reference TRBV18 and TRBJ1-3): NAGVMQNPRHLVRRRGQEARLRCSPMKGHSHVYWYRQLPEEGLKFMVYLQKENIIDESGMPKERFSAEFPKEGPSILRIQQVVRGDSAAYFCASSTGTSGNTIYFGEGSWLTVV.

This clone was seen more than once but under ten times. This chain connects TRBV11-2 to TRBJ1-3; TRBD1 is a possible D gene (5 bases). Germline CDR1 SGHAT, CDR2 FQNNGV. CDR3 length: 15 amino acids. V lost 1 base, J lost 1 base, and 8 bases lay in between. CDR3 loop: CASSLGTSSGNTIYF. The CDR3 DNA reads as TGTGCCAGCAGCTTAGGGACATCGTCTGGAAACACCATATATTTT.

This chain joins TRBV9 and TRBJ1-4; D ambiguous. The CDR3 has 16 amino acids. V shed 0 bases and J shed 0 bases, with 9 bases lying between them. Germline loops: CDR1 SGDLS, CDR2 YYNGEE. The CDR3 nucleotides read TGTGCCAGCAGCGTAGATCCGGCTGCAACTAATGAAAAACTGTTTTTT. Translated: CASSVDPAATNEKLFF.